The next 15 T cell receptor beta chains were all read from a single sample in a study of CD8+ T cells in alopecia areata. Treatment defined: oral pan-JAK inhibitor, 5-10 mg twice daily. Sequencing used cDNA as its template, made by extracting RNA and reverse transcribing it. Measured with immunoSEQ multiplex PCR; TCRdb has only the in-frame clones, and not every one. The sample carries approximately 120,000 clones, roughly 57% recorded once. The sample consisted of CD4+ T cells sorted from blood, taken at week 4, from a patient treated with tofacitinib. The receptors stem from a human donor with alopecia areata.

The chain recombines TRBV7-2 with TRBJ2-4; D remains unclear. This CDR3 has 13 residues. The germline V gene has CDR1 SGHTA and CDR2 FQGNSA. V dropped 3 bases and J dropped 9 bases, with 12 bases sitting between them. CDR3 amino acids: CASSFRRNGIQYF. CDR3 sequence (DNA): TGTGCCAGCAGCTTTCGACGAAACGGCATTCAGTACTTC.

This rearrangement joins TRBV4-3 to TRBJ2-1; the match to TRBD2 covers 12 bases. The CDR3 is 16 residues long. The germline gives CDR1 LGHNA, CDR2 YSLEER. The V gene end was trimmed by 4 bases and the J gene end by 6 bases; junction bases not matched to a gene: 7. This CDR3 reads CASSPQTSGSSNEQFF. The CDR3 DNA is TGCGCCAGCAGCCCGCAGACTAGCGGGAGTTCCAATGAGCAGTTCTTC.

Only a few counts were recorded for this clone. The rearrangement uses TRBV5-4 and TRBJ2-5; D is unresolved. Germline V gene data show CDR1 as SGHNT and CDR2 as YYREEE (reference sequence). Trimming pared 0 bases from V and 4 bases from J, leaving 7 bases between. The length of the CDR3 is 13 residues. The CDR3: CASSLGSRETQYF. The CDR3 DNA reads TGTGCCAGCAGCTTGGGCAGTCGAGAGACCCAGTACTTC.

The chain's CDR3 is CASSLGRGIGNTEAFF. DNA of the CDR3: TGTGCCAGCAGCTTGGGTCGAGGGATAGGGAACACTGAAGCTTTCTTT. J is TRBJ1-1 and V is TRBV5-4; no clear D. CDR1 and CDR2 (germline): SGHNT, YYREEE (reference sequence). Between the trimmed V and J ends, which lost 0 bases and 1 base, there was a span of 13 bases. The CDR3 contains 16 residues.

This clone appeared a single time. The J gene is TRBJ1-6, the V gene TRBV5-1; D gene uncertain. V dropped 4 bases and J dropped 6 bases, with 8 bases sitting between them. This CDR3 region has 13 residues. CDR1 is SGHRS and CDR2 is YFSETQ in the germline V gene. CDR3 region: CASSQGGNSPLHF. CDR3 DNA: TGCGCCAGCAGCCAAGGCGGTAATTCACCCCTCCACTTT.

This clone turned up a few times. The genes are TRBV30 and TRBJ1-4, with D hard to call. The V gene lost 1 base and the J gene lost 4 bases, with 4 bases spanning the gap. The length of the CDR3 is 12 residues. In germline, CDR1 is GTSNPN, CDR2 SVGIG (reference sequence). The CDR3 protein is CAWSDSNEKLFF. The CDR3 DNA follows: TGTGCCTGGAGTGACAGTAATGAAAAACTGTTTTTT.

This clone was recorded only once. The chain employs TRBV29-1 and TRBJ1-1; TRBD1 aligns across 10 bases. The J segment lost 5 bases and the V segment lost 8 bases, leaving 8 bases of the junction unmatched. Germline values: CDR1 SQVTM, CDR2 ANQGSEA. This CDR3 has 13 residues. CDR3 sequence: CSTRQGAETEAFF. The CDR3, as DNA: TGCAGCACGAGACAGGGGGCTGAAACTGAAGCTTTCTTT. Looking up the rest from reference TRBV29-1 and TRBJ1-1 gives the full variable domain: SAVISQKPSRDICQRGTSLTIQCQVDSQVTMMFWYRQQPGQSLTLIATANQGSEATYESGFVIDKFPISRPNLTFSTLTVSNMSPEDSSIYLCSTRQGAETEAFFGQGTRLTVV.

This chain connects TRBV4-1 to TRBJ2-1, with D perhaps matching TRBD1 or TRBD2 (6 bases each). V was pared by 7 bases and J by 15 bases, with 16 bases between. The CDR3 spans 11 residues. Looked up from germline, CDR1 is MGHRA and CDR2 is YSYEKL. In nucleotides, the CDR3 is TGCGCCAGCAAGGGGGAGGCAACGAGGTTCTTC. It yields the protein CASKGEATRFF.

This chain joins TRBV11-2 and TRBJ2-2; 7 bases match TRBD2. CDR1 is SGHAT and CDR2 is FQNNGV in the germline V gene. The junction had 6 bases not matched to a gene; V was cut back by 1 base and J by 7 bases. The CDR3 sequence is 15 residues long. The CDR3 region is CASSLGGGRIGELFF. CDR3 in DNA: TGTGCCAGCAGCTTAGGGGGAGGGCGCATCGGGGAGCTGTTTTTT.

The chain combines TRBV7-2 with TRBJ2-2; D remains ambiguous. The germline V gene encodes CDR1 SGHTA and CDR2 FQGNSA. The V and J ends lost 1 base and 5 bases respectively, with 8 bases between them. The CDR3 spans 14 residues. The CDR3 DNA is TGTGCCAGCAGCTTAGTGCTGATTACCGGGGAGCTGTTTTTT. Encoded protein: CASSLVLITGELFF.

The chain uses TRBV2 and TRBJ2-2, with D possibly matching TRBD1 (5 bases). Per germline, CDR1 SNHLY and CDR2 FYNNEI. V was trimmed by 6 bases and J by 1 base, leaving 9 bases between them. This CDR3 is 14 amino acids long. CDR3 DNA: TGTGCCAGCAGGCGTCAGGGGAACACCGGGGAGCTGTTTTTT. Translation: CASRRQGNTGELFF.

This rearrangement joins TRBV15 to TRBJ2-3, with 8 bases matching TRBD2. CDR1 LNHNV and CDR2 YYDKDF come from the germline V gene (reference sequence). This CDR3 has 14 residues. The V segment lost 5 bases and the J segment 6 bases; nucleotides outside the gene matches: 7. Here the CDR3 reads CATSLRRGADTQYF. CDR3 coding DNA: TGTGCCACCAGCTTAAGGCGGGGGGCGGATACGCAGTATTTT.

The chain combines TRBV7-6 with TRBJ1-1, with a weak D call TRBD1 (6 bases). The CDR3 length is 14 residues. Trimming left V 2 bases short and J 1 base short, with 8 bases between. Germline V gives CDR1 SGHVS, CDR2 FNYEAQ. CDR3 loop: CASSLKGQNTEAFF. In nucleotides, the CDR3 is TGTGCCAGCAGCTTAAAGGGACAGAACACTGAAGCTTTCTTT. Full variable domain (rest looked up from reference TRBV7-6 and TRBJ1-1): GAGVSQSPRYKVTKRGQDVALRCDPISGHVSLYWYRQALGQGPEFLTYFNYEAQQDKSGLPNDRFSAERPEGSISTLTIQRTEQRDSAMYRCASSLKGQNTEAFFGQGTRLTVV.

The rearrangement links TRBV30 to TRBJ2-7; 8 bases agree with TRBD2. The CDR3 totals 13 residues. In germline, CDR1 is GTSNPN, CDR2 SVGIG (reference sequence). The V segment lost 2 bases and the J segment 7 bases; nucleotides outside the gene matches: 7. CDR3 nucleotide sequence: TGTGCCTGGAGTCCCGGGAGGGGTTGGGAGCAGTACTTC. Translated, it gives CAWSPGRGWEQYF.

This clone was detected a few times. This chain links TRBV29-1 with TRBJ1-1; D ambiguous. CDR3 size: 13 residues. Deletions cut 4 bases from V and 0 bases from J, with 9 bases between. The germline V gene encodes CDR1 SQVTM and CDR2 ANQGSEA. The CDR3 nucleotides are TGCAGCGTTGTAGGGCAAATGAACACTGAAGCTTTCTTT. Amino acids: CSVVGQMNTEAFF.